This TCR beta chain stems from a study of cytomegalovirus exposure and HLA in healthy donors. Study-level points and caveats: Near-uniform donor sequencing depth was presumed by presence/absence analyses. As a later analysis showed, a missense DCLRE1C variant was linked to trimming of TCR beta V- and J-genes.

Comments on this clone: Its antigen remains unknown.

PCR was performed using 60 Vbeta and 13 Jbeta primers. Clones were read by immunoSEQ multiplex PCR, and TCRdb kept only the in-frame ones, dropping some. The data contain 65,000 to 95,000 clones, around 77% of them seen just once; the ten biggest clones take up more than 2.5%. Donors had nominal health at sampling but likely had unrecorded immune exposures. Germline trimming cut 5 bases from V and 7 bases from J; bases unmatched to any gene: 5. Germline V gene data show CDR1 as GTSNPN and CDR2 as SVGIG (reference sequence). The CDR3 extends over 12 amino acids. The sequenced sample was PBMCs. This sequence originates from a man aged 45-65 years in good health and CMV-seronegative. The rearrangement uses TRBV30 and TRBJ2-1; the match to TRBD2 covers 7 bases. The CDR3 sequence: CAWSQLANEQFF. CDR3 in DNA: TGTGCCTGGTCACAACTAGCGAATGAGCAGTTCTTC.